This paragraph reports one T cell receptor (beta chain). Antigen: not known. This CDR3 has 15 amino acids. The germline V gene encodes CDR1 SEHNR and CDR2 FQNEAQ (reference sequence). Trimming left V 5 bases short and J 6 bases short, with 19 bases between. The data were obtained in a study of OX40 agonist ivuxolimab in advanced cancers. General study points: More expanded clones were seen, on average, in CD8+ T cells than in CD4+. Several nonresponders also turned out to have low normalized T-cell clonal expansion.

Data came from immunoSEQ multiplex PCR; TCRdb stores just in-frame clones and leaves some out. This sample yields approximately 35,000 clones, of which 84% are seen a single time; about a sixth belongs to the top ten. The sample in question was CD4+ or CD8+ T cells sorted from blood, obtained in a trial of the OX40 agonist ivuxolimab. J is TRBJ1-2 and V is TRBV7-9; D remains unclear. The TCR was taken from an adult with an advanced solid tumor such as melanoma, head and neck, liver or kidney cancer. The CDR3 reads CASSPVRWATDGYTF. CDR3 DNA: TGTGCCAGCAGCCCTGTCCGGTGGGCGACTGATGGCTACACCTTC. Looking up the rest from reference TRBV7-9 and TRBJ1-2 gives the full variable domain: DTGVSQNPRHKITKRGQNVTFRCDPISEHNRLYWYRQTLGQGPEFLTYFQNEAQLEKSRLLSDRFSAERPKGSFSTLEIQRTEQGDSAMYLCASSPVRWATDGYTFGSGTRLTVV.